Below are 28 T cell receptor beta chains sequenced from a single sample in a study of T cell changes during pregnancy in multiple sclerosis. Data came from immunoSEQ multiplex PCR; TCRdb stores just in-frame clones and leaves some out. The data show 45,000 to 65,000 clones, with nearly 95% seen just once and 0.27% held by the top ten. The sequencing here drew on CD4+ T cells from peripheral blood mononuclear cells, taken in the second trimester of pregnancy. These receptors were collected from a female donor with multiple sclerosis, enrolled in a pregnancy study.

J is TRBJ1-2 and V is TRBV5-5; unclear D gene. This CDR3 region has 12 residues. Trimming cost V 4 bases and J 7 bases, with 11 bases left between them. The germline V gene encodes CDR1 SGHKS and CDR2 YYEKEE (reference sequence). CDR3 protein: CASSVGLFGYTF. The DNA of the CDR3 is TGTGCCAGCAGCGTAGGACTCTTTGGCTACACCTTC.

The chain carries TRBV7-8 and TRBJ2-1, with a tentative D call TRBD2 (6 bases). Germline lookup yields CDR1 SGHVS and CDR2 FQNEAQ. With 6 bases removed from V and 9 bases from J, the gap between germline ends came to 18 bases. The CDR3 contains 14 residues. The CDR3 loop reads CASRGRRGPGEQFF. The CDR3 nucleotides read TGTGCCAGCAGAGGCAGGAGGGGCCCGGGTGAGCAGTTCTTC.

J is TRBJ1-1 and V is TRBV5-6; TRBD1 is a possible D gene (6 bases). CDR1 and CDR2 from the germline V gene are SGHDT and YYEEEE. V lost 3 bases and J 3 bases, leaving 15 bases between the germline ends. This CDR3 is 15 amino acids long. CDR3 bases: TGTGCCAGCAGCTGGGACATAGGGGGACACACTGAAGCTTTCTTT. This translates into CASSWDIGGHTEAFF.

CDR3 in amino acids: CAISPDRVRQYNYGYTF. Here the CDR3 DNA reads TGTGCCATCTCTCCCGACAGGGTCCGACAATATAACTATGGCTACACCTTC. The rearrangement joins TRBV10-3 to TRBJ1-2, with 7 nucleotides matching TRBD1. The CDR3 runs to 17 residues. Trimming removed 8 bases from V and 1 base from J; junction bases left unmatched: 16. Looked up from germline, CDR1 is ENHRY and CDR2 is SYGVKD.

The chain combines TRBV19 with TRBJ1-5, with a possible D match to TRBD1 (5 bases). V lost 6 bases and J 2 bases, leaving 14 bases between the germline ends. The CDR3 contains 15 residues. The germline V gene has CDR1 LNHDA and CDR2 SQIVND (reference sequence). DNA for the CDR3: TGTGCCAGTAGCTCGACCGGGGGGGGCAATCAGCCCCAGCATTTT. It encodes CASSSTGGGNQPQHF.

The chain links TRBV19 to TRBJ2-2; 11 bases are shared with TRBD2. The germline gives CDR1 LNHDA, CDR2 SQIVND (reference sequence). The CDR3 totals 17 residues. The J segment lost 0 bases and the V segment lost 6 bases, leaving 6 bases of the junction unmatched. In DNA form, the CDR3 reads TGTGCCAGTAGGGGACTAGCGGAGGGCGCGAACACCGGGGAGCTGTTTTTT. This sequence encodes CASRGLAEGANTGELFF.

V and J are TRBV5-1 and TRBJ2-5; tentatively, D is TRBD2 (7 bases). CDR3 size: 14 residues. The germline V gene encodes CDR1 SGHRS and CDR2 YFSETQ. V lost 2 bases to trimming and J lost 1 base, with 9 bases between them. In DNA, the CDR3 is TGCGCCAGCAGCTTCGGGGGGCCCCAAGAGACCCAGTACTTC. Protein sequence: CASSFGGPQETQYF.

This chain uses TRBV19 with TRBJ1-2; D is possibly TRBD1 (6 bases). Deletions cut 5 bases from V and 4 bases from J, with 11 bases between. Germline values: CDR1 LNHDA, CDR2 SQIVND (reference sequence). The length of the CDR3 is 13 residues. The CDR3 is CASSYSGAYGYTF. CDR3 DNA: TGTGCCAGTAGTTACTCAGGGGCCTATGGCTACACCTTC.

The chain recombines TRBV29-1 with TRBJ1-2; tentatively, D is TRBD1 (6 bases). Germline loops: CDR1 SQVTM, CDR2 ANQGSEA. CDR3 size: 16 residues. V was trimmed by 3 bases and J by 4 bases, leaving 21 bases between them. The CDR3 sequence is CSVERLGAVVGYGYTF. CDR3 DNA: TGCAGCGTTGAGAGGCTGGGGGCGGTCGTGGGCTATGGCTACACCTTC.

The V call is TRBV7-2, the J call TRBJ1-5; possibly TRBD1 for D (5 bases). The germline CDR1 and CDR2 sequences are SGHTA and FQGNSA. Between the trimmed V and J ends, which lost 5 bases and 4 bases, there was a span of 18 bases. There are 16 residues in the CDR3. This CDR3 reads CASSPGGGKRNQPQHF. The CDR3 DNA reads TGTGCCAGCAGCCCCGGGGGGGGGAAGAGGAATCAGCCCCAGCATTTT.

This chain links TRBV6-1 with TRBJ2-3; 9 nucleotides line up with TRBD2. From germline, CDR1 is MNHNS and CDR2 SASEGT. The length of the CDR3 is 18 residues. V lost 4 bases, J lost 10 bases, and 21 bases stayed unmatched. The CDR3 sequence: CASSGGSGGLGGYYAQYF. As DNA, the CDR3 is TGTGCCAGCAGTGGCGGTAGCGGGGGCCTCGGAGGGTATTACGCGCAGTATTTT.

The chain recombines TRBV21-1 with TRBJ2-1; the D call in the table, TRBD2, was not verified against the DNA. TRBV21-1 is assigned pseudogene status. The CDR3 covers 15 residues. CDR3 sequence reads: CASSKGRGGVGEQFF. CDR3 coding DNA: TGTGCCAGCAGCAAAGGGCGGGGGGGAGTCGGTGAGCAGTTCTTC.

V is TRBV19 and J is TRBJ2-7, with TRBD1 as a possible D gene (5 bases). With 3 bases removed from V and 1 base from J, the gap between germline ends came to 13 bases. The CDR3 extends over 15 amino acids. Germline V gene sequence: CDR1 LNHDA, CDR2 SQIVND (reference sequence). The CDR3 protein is CASSMIAGQSYEQYF. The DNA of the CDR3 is TGTGCCAGTAGTATGATAGCAGGGCAATCCTACGAGCAGTACTTC. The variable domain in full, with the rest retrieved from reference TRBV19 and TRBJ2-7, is DGGITQSPKYLFRKEGQNVTLSCEQNLNHDAMYWYRQDPGQGLRLIYYSQIVNDFQKGDIAEGYSVSREKKESFPLTVTSAQKNPTAFYLCASSMIAGQSYEQYFGPGTRLTVT.

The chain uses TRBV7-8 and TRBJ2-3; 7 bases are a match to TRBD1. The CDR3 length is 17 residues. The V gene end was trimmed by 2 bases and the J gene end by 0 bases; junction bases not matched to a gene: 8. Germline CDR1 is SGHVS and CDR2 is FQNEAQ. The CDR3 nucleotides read TGTGCCAGCAGCTTACCTCCGGGACAGCCTAGCACAGATACGCAGTATTTT. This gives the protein CASSLPPGQPSTDTQYF.

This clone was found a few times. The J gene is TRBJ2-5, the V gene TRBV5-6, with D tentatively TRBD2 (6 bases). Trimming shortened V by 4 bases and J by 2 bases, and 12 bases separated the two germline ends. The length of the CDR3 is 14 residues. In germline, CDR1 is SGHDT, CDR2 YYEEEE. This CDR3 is CASSIGGRQETQYF. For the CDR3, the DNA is TGTGCCAGCAGCATTGGGGGGAGACAAGAGACCCAGTACTTC.

In DNA, the CDR3 is TGTGCCAGCAGCTTAGCCTCGACAGGGGAGCAGTACTTC. Its protein product is CASSLASTGEQYF. V gene TRBV11-3 combines with J gene TRBJ2-7, with 7 bases lining up with TRBD1. Per the germline V gene, CDR1 is SGHNT and CDR2 is YENEEA. Trimming took 1 base from V and 7 from J; bases not matched to a gene: 4. This CDR3 has 13 amino acids.

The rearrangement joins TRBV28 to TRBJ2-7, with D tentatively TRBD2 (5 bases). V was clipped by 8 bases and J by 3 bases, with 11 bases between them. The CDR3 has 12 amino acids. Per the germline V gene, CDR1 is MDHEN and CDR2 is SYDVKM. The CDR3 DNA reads TGTGCCAGCGGGAGAGGAGGCTACGAGCAGTACTTC. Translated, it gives CASGRGGYEQYF.

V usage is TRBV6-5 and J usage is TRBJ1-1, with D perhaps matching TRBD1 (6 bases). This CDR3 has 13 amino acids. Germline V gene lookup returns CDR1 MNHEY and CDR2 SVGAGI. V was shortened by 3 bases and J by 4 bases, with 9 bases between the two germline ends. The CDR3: CASSYTGTTEAFF. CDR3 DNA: TGTGCCAGCAGTTATACAGGGACCACTGAAGCTTTCTTT.

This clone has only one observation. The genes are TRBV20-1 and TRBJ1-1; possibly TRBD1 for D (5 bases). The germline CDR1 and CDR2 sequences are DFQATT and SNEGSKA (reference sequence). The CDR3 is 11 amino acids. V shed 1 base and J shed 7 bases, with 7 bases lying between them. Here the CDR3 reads CSARGGGEAFF. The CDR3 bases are TGCAGTGCTAGAGGGGGGGGTGAAGCTTTCTTT.

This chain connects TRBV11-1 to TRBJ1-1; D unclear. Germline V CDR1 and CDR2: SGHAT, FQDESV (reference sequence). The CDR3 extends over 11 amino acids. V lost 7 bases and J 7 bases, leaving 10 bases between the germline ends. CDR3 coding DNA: TGTGCCAGCACCCAGGAGGGTGAAGCTTTCTTT. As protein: CASTQEGEAFF.

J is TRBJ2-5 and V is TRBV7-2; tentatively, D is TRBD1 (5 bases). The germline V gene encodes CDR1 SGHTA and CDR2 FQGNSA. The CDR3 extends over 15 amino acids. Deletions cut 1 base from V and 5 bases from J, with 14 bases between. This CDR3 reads CASSLDRTNRETQYF. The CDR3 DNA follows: TGTGCCAGCAGCTTAGACCGGACAAACCGGGAGACCCAGTACTTC.

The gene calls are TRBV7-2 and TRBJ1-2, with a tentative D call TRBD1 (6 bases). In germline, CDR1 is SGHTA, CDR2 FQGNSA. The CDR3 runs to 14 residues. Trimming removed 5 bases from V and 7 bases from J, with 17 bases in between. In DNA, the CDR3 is TGTGCCAGCAGCACTCAGGGGTTCACAGGTGGCTACACCTTC. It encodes CASSTQGFTGGYTF.

CDR3 region: CASSEQAEPYEQYF. CDR3 nucleotides: TGTGCCAGCAGTGAACAGGCAGAGCCCTACGAGCAGTACTTC. V usage is TRBV25-1 and J usage is TRBJ2-7; D is undetermined. V was cut by 2 bases and J by 2 bases, with 10 bases left in between. The CDR3 contains 14 residues. CDR1 and CDR2 (germline): MGHDK, SYGVNS.

The CDR3 DNA is TGTGCCAGCAGCCCTCTCAAAGGGGGTTACTATGGCTACACCTTC. Residues: CASSPLKGGYYGYTF. The rearrangement joins TRBV5-4 to TRBJ1-2; D is possibly TRBD1 (6 bases). V was clipped by 4 bases and J by 3 bases, with 16 bases between them. Germline loops: CDR1 SGHNT, CDR2 YYREEE (reference sequence). CDR3 size: 15 residues.

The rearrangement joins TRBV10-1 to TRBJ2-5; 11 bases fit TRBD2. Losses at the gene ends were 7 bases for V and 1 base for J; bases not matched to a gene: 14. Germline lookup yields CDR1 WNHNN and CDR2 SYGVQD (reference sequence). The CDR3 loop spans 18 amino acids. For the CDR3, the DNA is TGCGCCAGCACCCCGGAGGTACTAGCGGGGGTTCCCCAAGAGACCCAGTACTTC. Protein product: CASTPEVLAGVPQETQYF.

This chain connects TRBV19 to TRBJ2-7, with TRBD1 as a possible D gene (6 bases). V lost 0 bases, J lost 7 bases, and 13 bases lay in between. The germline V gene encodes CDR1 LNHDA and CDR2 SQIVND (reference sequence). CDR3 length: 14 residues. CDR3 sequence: CASSIDRTVEEQYF. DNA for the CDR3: TGTGCCAGTAGTATAGACCGGACAGTGGAAGAGCAGTACTTC.

CDR3 nucleotides: TGCGCGGGGTACGGGGGAAACACCATATATTTT. Its translation: CAGYGGNTIYF. The chain joins TRBV29-1 to TRBJ1-3; D unresolved. CDR3 size: 11 residues. Germline lookup yields CDR1 SQVTM and CDR2 ANQGSEA.

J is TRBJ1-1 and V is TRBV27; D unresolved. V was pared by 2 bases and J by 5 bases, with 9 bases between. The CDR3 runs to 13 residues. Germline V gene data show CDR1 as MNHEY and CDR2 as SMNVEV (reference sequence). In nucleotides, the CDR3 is TGTGCCAGCAGTTTAGCCAGAGGGACTGAAGCTTTCTTT. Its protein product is CASSLARGTEAFF.